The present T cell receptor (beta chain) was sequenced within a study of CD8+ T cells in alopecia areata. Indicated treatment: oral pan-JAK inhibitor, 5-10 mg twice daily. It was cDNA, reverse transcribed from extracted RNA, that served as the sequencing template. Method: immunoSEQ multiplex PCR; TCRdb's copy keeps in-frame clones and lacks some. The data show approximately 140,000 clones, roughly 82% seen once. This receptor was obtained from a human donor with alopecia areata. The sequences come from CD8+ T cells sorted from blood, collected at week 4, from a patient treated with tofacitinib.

CDR3 protein: CASSPGPGQGAKRSYNEQFF. The CDR3 DNA sequence: TGCGCCAGCAGCCCAGGGCCGGGACAGGGGGCGAAAAGATCCTACAATGAGCAGTTCTTC. The J gene is TRBJ2-1, the V gene TRBV4-3; 12 bases fit TRBD1. The trim removed 4 bases at V and 1 base at J, leaving 14 bases unmatched. From germline, CDR1 is LGHNA and CDR2 YSLEER. The CDR3 sequence is 20 residues long.